The sequence of this T cell receptor beta chain was determined in a study of glioma-infiltrating T cells after dendritic cell vaccination. On the study more broadly: Autologous tumor lysate-pulsed dendritic cell vaccination was given between the early 2000s and the early 2010s.

Method: immunoSEQ multiplex PCR; TCRdb's copy keeps in-frame clones and lacks some. The sample consists of some 87,000 clones, more than 75% of them appearing once. CDR1 is SGHTA and CDR2 is FQGNSA in the germline V gene. The CDR3 length is 16 residues. The V and J ends lost 1 base and 10 bases respectively, with 20 bases between them. The sequencing here drew on blood, taken before dendritic cell vaccination. This sequence originates from a human donor with glioblastoma. The V and J genes are TRBV7-2 and TRBJ2-1; D possibly corresponds to TRBD2 (6 bases). The CDR3 here is CASSLESSVTAGEQFF. The CDR3 DNA reads TGTGCCAGCAGCTTAGAGTCTAGCGTGACGGCAGGGGAGCAGTTCTTC.